This T cell receptor beta chain was sequenced for a study of a mutant IDH1 vaccine in newly diagnosed glioma. Study-wide findings and caveats: Pseudoprogression apparently lacked any relation to changes in top peripheral T cell clonotypes.

With regard to this clone: Its antigen is unidentified.

Trimming removed 3 bases from V and 0 bases from J, with 9 bases in between. CDR3 length: 15 amino acids. CDR1 and CDR2 from the germline V gene are LNHDA and SQIVND (reference sequence). Specified time point: baseline, week 1 (first vaccination visit). Treatment denoted: pre-vaccination baseline after standard-of-care therapy. Astrocytomas found in donors were new, WHO grade 3 or 4, IDH1-mutant and ATRX-lost. The method was immunoSEQ multiplex PCR; TCRdb's version includes in-frame clones alone and lacks a portion of them. The sample includes approximately 36,000 clones, roughly 80% of them seen just once.

The sequences come from PBMCs, collected from a glioma patient treated with radiotherapy, temozolomide or both. The gene calls are TRBV19 and TRBJ2-4; the D call may be TRBD1 or TRBD2 (5 bases each). The sequence came from a man in his forties with glioma. Some clones in this sample may be carry-over from other donors' samples. CDR3 protein: CASSMGVLAKNIQYF. The CDR3 DNA is TGTGCCAGTAGTATGGGGGTTCTAGCCAAAAACATTCAGTACTTC.